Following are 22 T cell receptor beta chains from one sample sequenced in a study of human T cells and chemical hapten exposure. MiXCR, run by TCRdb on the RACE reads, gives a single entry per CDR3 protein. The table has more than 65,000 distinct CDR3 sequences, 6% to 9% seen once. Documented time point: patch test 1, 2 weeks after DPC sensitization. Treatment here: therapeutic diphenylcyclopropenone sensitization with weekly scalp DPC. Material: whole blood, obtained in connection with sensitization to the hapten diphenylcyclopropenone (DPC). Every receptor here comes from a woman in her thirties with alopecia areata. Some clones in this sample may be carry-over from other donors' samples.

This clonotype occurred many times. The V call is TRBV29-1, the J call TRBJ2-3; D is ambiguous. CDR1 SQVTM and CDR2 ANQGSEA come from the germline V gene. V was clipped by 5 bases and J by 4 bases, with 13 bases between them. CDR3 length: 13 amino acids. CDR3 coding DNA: TGCAGCGTTACACCTGGACCGGCAGATACGCAGTATTTT. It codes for CSVTPGPADTQYF.

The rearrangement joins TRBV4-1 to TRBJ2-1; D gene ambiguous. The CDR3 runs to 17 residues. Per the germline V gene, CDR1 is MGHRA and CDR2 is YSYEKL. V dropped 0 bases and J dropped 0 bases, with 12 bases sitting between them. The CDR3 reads CASSQEGSPYSYNEQFF. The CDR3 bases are TGCGCCAGCAGCCAAGAAGGCAGCCCCTACTCCTACAATGAGCAGTTCTTC.

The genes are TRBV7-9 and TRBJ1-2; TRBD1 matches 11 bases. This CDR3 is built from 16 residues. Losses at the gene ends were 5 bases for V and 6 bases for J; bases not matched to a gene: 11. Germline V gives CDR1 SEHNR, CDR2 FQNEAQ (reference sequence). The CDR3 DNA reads TGTGCCAGCAGCCCGGACTCGGACAGGGGGCGAGATGGCTACACCTTC. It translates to CASSPDSDRGRDGYTF.

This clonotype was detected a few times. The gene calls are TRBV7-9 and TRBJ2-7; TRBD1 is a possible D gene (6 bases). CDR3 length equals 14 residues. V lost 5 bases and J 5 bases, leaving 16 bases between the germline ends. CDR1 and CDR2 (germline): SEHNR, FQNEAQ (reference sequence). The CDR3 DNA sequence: TGTGCCAGCAGCCTGCGGACAGTAGAGAACGAGCAGTACTTC. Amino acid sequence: CASSLRTVENEQYF.

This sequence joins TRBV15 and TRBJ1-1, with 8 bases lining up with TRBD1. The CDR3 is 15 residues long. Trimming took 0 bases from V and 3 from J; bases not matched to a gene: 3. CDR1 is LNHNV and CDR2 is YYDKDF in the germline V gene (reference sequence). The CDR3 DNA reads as TGTGCCACCAGCAGAGATCAGGGGGCTTACACTGAAGCTTTCTTT. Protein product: CATSRDQGAYTEAFF.

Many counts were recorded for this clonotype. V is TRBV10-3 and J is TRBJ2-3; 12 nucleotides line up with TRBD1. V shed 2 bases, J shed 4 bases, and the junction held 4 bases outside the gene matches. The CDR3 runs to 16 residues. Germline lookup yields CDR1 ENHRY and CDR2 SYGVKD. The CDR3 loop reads CAISEGTGGIADTQYF. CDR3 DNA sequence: TGTGCCATCAGTGAGGGGACAGGGGGCATCGCAGATACGCAGTATTTT.

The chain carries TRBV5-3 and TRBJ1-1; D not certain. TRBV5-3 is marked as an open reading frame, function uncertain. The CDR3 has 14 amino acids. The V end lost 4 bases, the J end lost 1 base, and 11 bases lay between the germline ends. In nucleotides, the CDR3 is TGTGCCAGAAGCATCCCTGGGTGGAACACTGAAGCTTTCTTT. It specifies CARSIPGWNTEAFF.

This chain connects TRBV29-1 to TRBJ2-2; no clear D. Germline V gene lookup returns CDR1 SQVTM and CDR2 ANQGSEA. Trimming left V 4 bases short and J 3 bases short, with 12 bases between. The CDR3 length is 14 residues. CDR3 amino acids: CSVVHQIDTGELFF. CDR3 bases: TGCAGCGTTGTACACCAAATCGACACCGGGGAGCTGTTTTTT.

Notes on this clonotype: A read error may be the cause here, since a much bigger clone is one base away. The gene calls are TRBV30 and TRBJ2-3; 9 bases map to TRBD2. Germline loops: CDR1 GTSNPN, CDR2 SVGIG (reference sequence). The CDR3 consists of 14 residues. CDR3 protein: CAWSVGTSTDTKYF. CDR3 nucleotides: TGTGCCTGGAGTGTGGGGACTAGCACAGATACGAAGTATTTT.

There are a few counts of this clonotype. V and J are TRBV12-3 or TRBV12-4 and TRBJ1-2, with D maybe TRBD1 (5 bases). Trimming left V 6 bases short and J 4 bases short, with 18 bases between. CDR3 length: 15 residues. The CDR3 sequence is CASSQTRGAGYGYTF. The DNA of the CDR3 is TGTGCCAGCAGCCAGACGAGGGGCGCAGGCTATGGCTACACCTTC.

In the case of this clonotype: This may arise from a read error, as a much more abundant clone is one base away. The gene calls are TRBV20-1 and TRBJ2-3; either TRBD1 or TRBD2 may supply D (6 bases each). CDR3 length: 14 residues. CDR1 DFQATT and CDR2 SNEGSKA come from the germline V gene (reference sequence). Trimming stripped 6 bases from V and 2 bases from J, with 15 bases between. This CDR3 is CSASRRGTTDTQYF. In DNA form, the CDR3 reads TGCAGTGCGAGTCGGAGGGGGACCACAGATACGCAGTATTTT.

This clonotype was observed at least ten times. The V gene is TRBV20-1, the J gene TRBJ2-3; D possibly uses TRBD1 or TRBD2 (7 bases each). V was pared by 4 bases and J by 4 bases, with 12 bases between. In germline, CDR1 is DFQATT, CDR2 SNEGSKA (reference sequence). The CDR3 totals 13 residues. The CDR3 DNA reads TGCAGTGCTACGACAGGGAGGGCAGATACGCAGTATTTT. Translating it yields CSATTGRADTQYF.

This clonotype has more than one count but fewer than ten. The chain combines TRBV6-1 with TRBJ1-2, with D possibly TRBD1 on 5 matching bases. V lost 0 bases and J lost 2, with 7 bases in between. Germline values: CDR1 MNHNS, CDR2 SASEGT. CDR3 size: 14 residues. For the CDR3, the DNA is TGTGCCAGCAGTGAAGCGCGGGGGAACTATGGCTACACCTTC. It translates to CASSEARGNYGYTF.

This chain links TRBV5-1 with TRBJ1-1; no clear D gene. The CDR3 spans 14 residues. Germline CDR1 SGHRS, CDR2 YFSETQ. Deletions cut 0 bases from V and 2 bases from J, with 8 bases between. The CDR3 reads CASSLGATNTEAFF. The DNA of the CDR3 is TGCGCCAGCAGCTTGGGGGCTACAAACACTGAAGCTTTCTTT.

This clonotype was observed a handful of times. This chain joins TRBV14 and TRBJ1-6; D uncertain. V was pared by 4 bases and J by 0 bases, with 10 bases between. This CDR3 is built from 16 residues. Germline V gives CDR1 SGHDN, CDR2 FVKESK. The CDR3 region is CASSLGRSSYNSPLHF. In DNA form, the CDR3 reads TGTGCCAGCAGCCTCGGACGGAGCTCCTATAATTCACCCCTCCACTTT.

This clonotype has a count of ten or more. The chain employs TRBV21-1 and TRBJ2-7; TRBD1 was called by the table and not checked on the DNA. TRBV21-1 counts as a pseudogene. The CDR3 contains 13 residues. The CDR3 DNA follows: TGTGCCAGCAGTAAGGGACAGGGCTACGAGCAGTACTTC. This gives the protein CASSKGQGYEQYF.

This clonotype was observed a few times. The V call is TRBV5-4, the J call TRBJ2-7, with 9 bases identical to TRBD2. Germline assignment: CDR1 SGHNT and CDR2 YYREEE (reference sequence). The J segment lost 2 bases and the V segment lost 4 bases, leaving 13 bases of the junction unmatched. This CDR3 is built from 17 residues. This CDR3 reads CASSAPAGGEPPYEQYF. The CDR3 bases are TGTGCCAGCAGCGCCCCCGCGGGGGGGGAGCCACCCTACGAGCAGTACTTC.

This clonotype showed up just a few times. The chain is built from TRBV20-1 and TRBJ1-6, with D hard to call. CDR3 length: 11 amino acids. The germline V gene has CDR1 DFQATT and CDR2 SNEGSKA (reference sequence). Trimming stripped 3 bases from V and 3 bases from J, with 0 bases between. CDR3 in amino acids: CSASYNSPLHF. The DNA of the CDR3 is TGCAGTGCTAGCTATAATTCACCCCTCCACTTT.

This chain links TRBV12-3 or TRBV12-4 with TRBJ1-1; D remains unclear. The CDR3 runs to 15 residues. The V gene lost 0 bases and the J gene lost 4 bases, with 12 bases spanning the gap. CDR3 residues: CASSLASGRPTEAFF. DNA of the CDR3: TGTGCCAGCAGTTTAGCTTCCGGACGGCCCACTGAAGCTTTCTTT.

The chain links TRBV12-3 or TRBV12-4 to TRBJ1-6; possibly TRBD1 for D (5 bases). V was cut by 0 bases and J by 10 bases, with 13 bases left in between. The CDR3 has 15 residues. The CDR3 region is CASSLALTGQSPLHF. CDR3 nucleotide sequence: TGTGCCAGCAGTTTAGCGCTTACGGGGCAGTCACCCCTCCACTTT.

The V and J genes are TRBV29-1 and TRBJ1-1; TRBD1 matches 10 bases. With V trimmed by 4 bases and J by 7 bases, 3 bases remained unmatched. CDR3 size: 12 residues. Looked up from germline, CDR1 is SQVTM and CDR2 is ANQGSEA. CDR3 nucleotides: TGCAGCGTTGGAGGGACAGGGGATGAAGCTTTCTTT. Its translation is CSVGGTGDEAFF. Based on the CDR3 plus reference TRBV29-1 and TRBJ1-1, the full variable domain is SAVISQKPSRDICQRGTSLTIQCQVDSQVTMMFWYRQQPGQSLTLIATANQGSEATYESGFVIDKFPISRPNLTFSTLTVSNMSPEDSSIYLCSVGGTGDEAFFGQGTRLTVV.

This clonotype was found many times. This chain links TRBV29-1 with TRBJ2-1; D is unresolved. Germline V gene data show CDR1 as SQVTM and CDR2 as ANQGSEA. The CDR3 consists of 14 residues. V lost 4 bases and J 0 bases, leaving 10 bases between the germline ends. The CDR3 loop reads CSVVAWDSYNEQFF. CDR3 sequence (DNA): TGCAGCGTTGTGGCTTGGGACTCCTACAATGAGCAGTTCTTC.